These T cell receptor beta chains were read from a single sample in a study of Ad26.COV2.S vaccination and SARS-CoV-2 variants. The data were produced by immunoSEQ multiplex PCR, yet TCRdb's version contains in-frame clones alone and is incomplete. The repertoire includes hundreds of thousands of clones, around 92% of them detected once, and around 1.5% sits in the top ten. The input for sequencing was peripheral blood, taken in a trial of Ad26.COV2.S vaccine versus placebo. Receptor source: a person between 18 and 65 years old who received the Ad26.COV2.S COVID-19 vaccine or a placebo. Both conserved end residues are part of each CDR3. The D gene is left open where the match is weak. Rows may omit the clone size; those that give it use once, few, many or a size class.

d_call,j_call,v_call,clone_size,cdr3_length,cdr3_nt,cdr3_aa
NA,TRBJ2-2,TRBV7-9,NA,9,TGTGCCAGCGGTGAGGAGCTGTTTTTT,CASGEELFF
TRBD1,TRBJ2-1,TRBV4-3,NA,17,TGCGCCAGCAGCCAAGATAGGGGGACAGGGGGTTACAATGAGCAGTTCTTC,CASSQDRGTGGYNEQFF
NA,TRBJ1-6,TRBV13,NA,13,TGTGCCAGCAGCTTCTCGAATAATTCACCCCTCCACTTT,CASSFSNNSPLHF
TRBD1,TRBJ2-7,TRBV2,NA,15,TGTGCCAGCAGCATAGGGGGACAGGGTGGCAATGTGCAGTACTTC,CASSIGGQGGNVQYF
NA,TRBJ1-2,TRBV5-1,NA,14,TGCGCCAGCAACCAGGACACAGCTAACTATGGCTACACCTTC,CASNQDTANYGYTF
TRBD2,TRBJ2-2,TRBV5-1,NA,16,TGCGCCAGCAGAGAAGCGGGGGCTACGAACACCGGGGAGCTGTTTTTT,CASREAGATNTGELFF
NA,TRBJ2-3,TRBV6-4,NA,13,TGTGCCAGCAGTGATCGAGCGACAGATACGCAGTATTTT,CASSDRATDTQYF
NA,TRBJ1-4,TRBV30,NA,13,TGTGCCTGCCTCTCCCCCGACGGTGAAAAACTGTTTTTT,CACLSPDGEKLFF
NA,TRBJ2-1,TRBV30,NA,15,TGTGCCTGGAGTGGGCCGAAGGGGGTCTACAATGAGCAGTTCTTC,CAWSGPKGVYNEQFF
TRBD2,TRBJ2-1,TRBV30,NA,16,TGTGCCTGGAACCAGGGACTAGCGGGGGGGTCCAGGGAGCAGTTCTTC,CAWNQGLAGGSREQFF
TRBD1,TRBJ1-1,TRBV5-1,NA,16,TGCGCCAGCAGCATCTCCTCGGACAGGGTGAACACTGAAGCTTTCTTT,CASSISSDRVNTEAFF
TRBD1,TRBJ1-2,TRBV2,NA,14,TGTGCCAGCAGCCTCGGGACAGGGGCGAGCGGCTACACCTTC,CASSLGTGASGYTF
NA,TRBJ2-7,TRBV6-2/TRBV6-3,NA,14,TGTGCCAGCAGTTTATCTGGGGGCTCCTACGAGCAGTACTTC,CASSLSGGSYEQYF
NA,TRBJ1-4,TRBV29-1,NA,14,TGCAGCGTTGGGGGGGCCCCAACTAATGAAAAACTGTTTTTT,CSVGGAPTNEKLFF
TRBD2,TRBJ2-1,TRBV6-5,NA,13,TGTGCCAGCAGGGCGACTAGCTCCAATGAGCAGTTCTTC,CASRATSSNEQFF
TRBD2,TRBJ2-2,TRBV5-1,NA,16,TGCGCCAGCAGACTACTAGCGGGAGGAGACACCGGGGAGCTGTTTTTT,CASRLLAGGDTGELFF
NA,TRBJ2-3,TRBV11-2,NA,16,TGTGCCAGCAGCTTAGATCTCCAGGGATGGACAGATACGCAGTATTTT,CASSLDLQGWTDTQYF
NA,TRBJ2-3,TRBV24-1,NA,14,TGTGCCACCAGTGACGTGGCCCACGCAGATACGCAGTATTTT,CATSDVAHADTQYF
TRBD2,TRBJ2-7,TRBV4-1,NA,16,TGCGCCAGCAGCCTCTTAGCGGGGGGGAGCTCCTACGAGCAGTACTTC,CASSLLAGGSSYEQYF
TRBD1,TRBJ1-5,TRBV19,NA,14,TGTGCCAGTAGTTTAGGACAGGCTCTTAGTCCCCAGCATTTT,CASSLGQALSPQHF
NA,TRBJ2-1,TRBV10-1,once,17,TGCGCCAGCAGTGAGAGCGGAGGGTTTGCGAATTGGAATGAGCAGTTCTTC,CASSESGGFANWNEQFF
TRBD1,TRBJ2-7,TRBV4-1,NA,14,TGCGCCAGCAGCCTCGGACAGGGGAAGTACGAGCAGTACTTC,CASSLGQGKYEQYF
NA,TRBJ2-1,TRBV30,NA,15,TGTGCCTGGAGTGGTCAGATGCTTGGACCAAATGAGCAGTTCTTC,CAWSGQMLGPNEQFF
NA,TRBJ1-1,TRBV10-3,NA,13,TGTGCCGTTCTGGGCAGGGAGGGCACTGAAGCTTTCTTT,CAVLGREGTEAFF
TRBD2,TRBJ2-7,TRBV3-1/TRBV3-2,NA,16,TGTGCCAGCAGCCAACCGGGACTAGCGAGGCGAGACGAGCAGTACTTC,CASSQPGLARRDEQYF
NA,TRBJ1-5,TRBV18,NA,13,TGTGCCAGCTCACCAGACAGACTTCAGCCCCAGCATTTT,CASSPDRLQPQHF
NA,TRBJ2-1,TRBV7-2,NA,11,TGTGCCAGCAGCTCGTATATAGAGCAGTTCTTC,CASSSYIEQFF
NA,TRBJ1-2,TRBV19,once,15,TGTGCCAGTAGTATAGAAGGTCTCGGCGATCTTGGCTACACCTTC,CASSIEGLGDLGYTF
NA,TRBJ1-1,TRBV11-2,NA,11,TGTGCCAGCACCGGGGATCTGAAAGCTTTCTTT,CASTGDLKAFF
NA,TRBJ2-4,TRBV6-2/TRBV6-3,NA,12,TGTGCCAGCAGTTCCGTTGGAAACATTCAGTACTTC,CASSSVGNIQYF
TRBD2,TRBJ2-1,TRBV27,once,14,TGTGCCAGCAGCACGAGCGGGAGCTACAATGAGCAGTTCTTC,CASSTSGSYNEQFF
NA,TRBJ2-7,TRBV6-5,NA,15,TGTGCCAGCAGTTACTCGATTAATGGGAACTACGAGCAGTACTTC,CASSYSINGNYEQYF
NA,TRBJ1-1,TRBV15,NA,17,TGTGCCACCAGCAGAGATCTCACAGGCCAAGGGAACACTGAAGCTTTCTTT,CATSRDLTGQGNTEAFF
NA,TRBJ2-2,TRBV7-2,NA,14,TGTGCCAGCAGCGAAACTAGTAGGACCGGGGAGCTGTTTTTT,CASSETSRTGELFF
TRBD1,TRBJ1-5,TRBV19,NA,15,TGTGCCAGTAAGGCGGGACAGTCAATCAATCAGCCCCAGCATTTT,CASKAGQSINQPQHF
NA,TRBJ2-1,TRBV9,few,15,TGTGCCAGCAGCGCGCGACCCACCGATTACAATGAGCAGTTCTTC,CASSARPTDYNEQFF
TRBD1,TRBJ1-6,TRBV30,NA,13,TGTGCCGGTCGGGACAGGGCTAATTCACCCCTCCACTTT,CAGRDRANSPLHF
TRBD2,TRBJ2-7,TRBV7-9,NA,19,TGTGCCAGCAGCTTAGGCCCTGGGGGACTAGCGGGATTGTCCTACGAGCAGTACTTC,CASSLGPGGLAGLSYEQYF
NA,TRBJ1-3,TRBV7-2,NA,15,TGTGCCAGCAGCTTAAGGGGGTCGGCTGGAAACACCATATATTTT,CASSLRGSAGNTIYF
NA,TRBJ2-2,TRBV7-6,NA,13,TGTGCCAGCAGCTCGCCGGGGATCCCGGAGCTGTTTTTT,CASSSPGIPELFF
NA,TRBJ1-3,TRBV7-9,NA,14,TGTGCCAGCAGAGGCAGGAGCTCTGGAAACACCATATATTTT,CASRGRSSGNTIYF
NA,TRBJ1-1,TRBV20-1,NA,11,TGCAGTGCTAGAGATAACACTGAAGCTTTCTTT,CSARDNTEAFF